Detailed here is one T cell receptor beta chain. No cognate antigen has been identified for it. One base away there is no much larger clone; base qualities are not given. To prepare the library, the immunoSEQ multiplex PCR assay was applied. For most patients, high-throughput TCR-beta CDR3 sequencing of genomic DNA was performed by Adaptive Biotechnologies. As for the authors' bioinformatics: TCR sequencing data were retrieved from Adaptive's ImmunoSEQ software for 15 to 20 patients, whereas a few other patients were processed with MiXCR and VDJtools. CDR3 nucleotide sequences shared between donor and recipient were removed because their origin could not be assigned. Alloreactive clones required at least 2-fold expansion over unstimulated cells and minimum CFSE-low frequency of 0.002% (template counts) or 0.001% (read counts). A clone was considered mappable if detected in the sequenced pre-transplant spleen, lymph node, or MLR CFSE-low populations of the donor or recipient. Cumulative frequency of alloreactive clones was calculated as a percentage of all sequences weighted by copy number. TCRdb obtained this table from immuneACCESS and retained in-frame rearrangements with V and J assigned. These tables miss some clones; where compared with another copy, unresolved V genes account for less than half of the shortfall, and the remainder is unexplained. V and J calls and clone size are given by that table; D and trimming were obtained from the DNA. This sample comprises under 25,000 clones, approximately 89% of them detected only once. Of the sample, 9.4% falls within the top ten clones.

Trimming accounts for 2 bases at V and 5 bases at J, while the number of junction bases matched to no gene is 2. Its CDR3 holds 14 amino acids, cysteine through phenylalanine. The retained sequence is limited to the CDR3, 42 bases, with the frame set at the first base. The germline V gene sets CDR1 to SGDLS and CDR2 to YYNGEE. Blood samples were collected up to 4 times in the first month after transplant and then at least monthly when available. The data are from a study of graft-versus-host responses after intestinal transplantation (dated by TCRdb to about 2021). Regarding the complete study: Multivisceral, liver-intestinal, or isolated intestinal transplants were received by the recipients. Graft-versus-host and host-versus-graft alloreactive T cell clones were tracked in the graft, circulation and bone marrow after intestinal transplantation using bulk TCR-beta CDR3 sequencing. Samples from a few later patients were sequenced in-house on an Illumina MiSeq with MiXCR processing rather than by the commercial service. To identify alloreactive clones, pre-transplant mixed lymphocyte reaction products were sequenced and then compared with unstimulated pre-transplant donor and recipient T cells. Donor T cell macrochimerism was defined as a peak of at least 4% donor T cells among recipient peripheral blood mononuclear cells. The cohort enrolled some 23 intestinal transplant recipients including one retransplant, and a few patients lacking pretransplant specimens were excluded. All recipients received anti-thymocyte globulin induction followed by maintenance tacrolimus and steroids for about three years. Findings and caveats that apply to the study as a whole: Early after transplant, declines in HvG clones were associated with peak levels of circulating GvH clones. High GvH to HvG T cell clonal ratios were observed in the allografts of patients with donor T cell macrochimerism. Conclusions were limited by the relatively low number and heterogeneity of intestinal transplant patients. GvH clones were found in recipient bone marrow, and some of the GvH clones appeared earlier in ileal mucosa or blood, which is consistent with an intestinal mucosal origin.

Sequenced material: PBMCs, taken less than 240 days after intestinal transplant. The sequence was collected from a human patient who received an intestinal transplant, so some T cells may come from the graft donor. The receptor chain draws on TRBV9 and TRBJ1-5, with 9 bases in between that match TRBD1. The bases read TGTGCCAGCAGCGTGGGACAGGGCTATCAGCCCCAGCATTTT. Its protein is CASSVGQGYQPQHF.